These 30 T cell receptor beta chains came from one sample sequenced in a study of regulatory T cells in long-lasting Graves disease. Arm-PCR of CDR3 regions and iRepertoire HTBI primers were the basis on which TCR beta libraries were built. MiXCR was run by TCRdb on the multiplex PCR reads, yielding one entry per CDR3 protein. The sample consists of about 540,000 distinct CDR3 sequences, 13% of them appearing once. Specified time point: newly diagnosed GD, antithyroid drugs for less than 3 months. Extracted PBMC RNA gave rise to the TCR library. These data also featured in a second study, about T cells in Graves' hyperthyroidism and ophthalmopathy.

This specimen was peripheral blood mononuclear cells (PBMCs), taken at new diagnosis, from a patient treated with antithyroid drugs. Every receptor here comes from a man aged 25-45 years with Graves disease.

This clonotype occurred many times. The chain uses TRBV6-1 and TRBJ2-1; TRBD2 might be the D (6 bases). The CDR3 has 16 residues. V gave up 6 bases and J gave up 7 bases, with 22 bases separating them. The germline CDR1 and CDR2 sequences are MNHNS and SASEGT. CDR3 in amino acids: CASSSRPRGILNEQFF. The CDR3 DNA reads TGTGCCAGCAGCTCCCGCCCCCGGGGGATTCTGAATGAGCAGTTCTTC.

This chain joins TRBV7-2 and TRBJ2-3; TRBD2 agrees at 11 bases. Per the germline V gene, CDR1 is SGHTA and CDR2 is FQGNSA. CDR3 length: 16 residues. V shed 4 bases, J shed 1 base, and the junction held 4 bases outside the gene matches. The CDR3 protein is CASSSGLAGRTDTQYF. As DNA, the CDR3 is TGTGCCAGCAGCTCCGGACTAGCGGGCCGCACAGATACGCAGTATTTT.

This clonotype was counted many times. The chain recombines TRBV5-1 with TRBJ1-4, with D maybe TRBD1 (6 bases). The length of the CDR3 is 15 residues. Between the trimmed V and J ends, which lost 3 bases and 2 bases, there was a span of 11 bases. CDR1 SGHRS and CDR2 YFSETQ come from the germline V gene. CDR3 in amino acids: CASSWGQSTNEKLFF. CDR3 coding DNA: TGCGCCAGCAGCTGGGGACAAAGCACTAATGAAAAACTGTTTTTT.

This clonotype was found many times. This rearrangement joins TRBV6-9 to TRBJ2-1; 8 bases line up with TRBD2. Looked up from germline, CDR1 is MNHGY and CDR2 is SVAAGI. The CDR3 totals 15 residues. The V gene end was trimmed by 3 bases and the J gene end by 4 bases; junction bases not matched to a gene: 5. The CDR3 sequence: CASSYSGGGYNEQFF. Written as DNA, the CDR3 is TGTGCCAGCAGTTACTCCGGGGGGGGGTACAATGAGCAGTTCTTC.

This clonotype was counted a few times. The chain joins TRBV5-1 to TRBJ2-1; D may be TRBD1 (5 bases). Trimming removed 0 bases from V and 8 bases from J, with 12 bases in between. Per the germline V gene, CDR1 is SGHRS and CDR2 is YFSETQ. This CDR3 spans 14 amino acids. The CDR3 here is CASSLATGVDEQFF. The CDR3 DNA is TGCGCCAGCAGCTTGGCCACAGGAGTCGATGAGCAGTTCTTC.

This clonotype was seen once. The chain joins TRBV11-1 to TRBJ2-6; D remains ambiguous. The CDR3 contains 17 residues. V was pared by 5 bases and J by 0 bases, with 14 bases between. Germline values: CDR1 SGHAT, CDR2 FQDESV (reference sequence). CDR3 DNA sequence: TGTGCCAGCAGCCTGACGGGCGGTAACTCTGGGGCCAACGTCCTGACTTTC. As protein: CASSLTGGNSGANVLTF.

Notes on this clonotype: This clone may be a read error of a much larger clone one base away. The rearrangement links TRBV11-2 to TRBJ2-3, with D uncertain. The end of the DNA fits TRBJ1-5 better, so the J call may be wrong. CDR3 length: 13 amino acids. Per the germline V gene, CDR1 is SGHAT and CDR2 is FQNNGV. The CDR3 nucleotides are TGTGCCAGCAGCTTCCCGCGCACAGATACGCAGCATTTT. Translating gives CASSFPRTDTQHF.

This clonotype was found many times. The V gene is TRBV29-1, the J gene TRBJ1-1, with D perhaps matching TRBD1 (6 bases). The CDR3 loop spans 12 amino acids. V was pared by 2 bases and J by 4 bases, with 8 bases between. The V gene's germline CDR1 is SQVTM and CDR2 ANQGSEA. CDR3 residues: CSVESRGTEAFF. In DNA form, the CDR3 reads TGCAGCGTTGAAAGCAGGGGCACTGAAGCTTTCTTT. The full variable domain, in which reference TRBV29-1 and TRBJ1-1 provide the parts outside the CDR3, is SAVISQKPSRDICQRGTSLTIQCQVDSQVTMMFWYRQQPGQSLTLIATANQGSEATYESGFVIDKFPISRPNLTFSTLTVSNMSPEDSSIYLCSVESRGTEAFFGQGTRLTVV.

This clonotype has more than one count but fewer than ten. The J gene is TRBJ2-1, the V gene TRBV6-4; D is undetermined. The germline gives CDR1 MRHNA, CDR2 SNTAGT. The V end lost 0 bases, the J end lost 5 bases, and 11 bases lay between the germline ends. The CDR3 contains 15 residues. CDR3: CASSDSRVLNNEQFF. The CDR3 DNA reads TGTGCCAGCAGTGACTCTCGGGTGCTTAACAATGAGCAGTTCTTC.

This clonotype was detected ten times or more. This CDR3 is CASSLVVGRGGANVLTF. The CDR3 DNA reads TGTGCCAGCAGTCTCGTGGTTGGTAGGGGTGGGGCCAACGTCCTGACTTTC. V and J are TRBV12-3 or TRBV12-4 and TRBJ2-6; tentative D call: TRBD1 (5 bases). With 5 bases removed from V and 3 bases from J, the gap between germline ends came to 17 bases. This CDR3 is 17 amino acids long.

This clonotype was counted a single time. The rearrangement links TRBV5-4 to TRBJ2-2; 7 bases match TRBD1. Germline CDR1 SGHNT, CDR2 YYREEE (reference sequence). The V segment lost 0 bases and the J segment 3 bases; nucleotides outside the gene matches: 2. CDR3 length equals 15 residues. The CDR3, as DNA: TGTGCCAGCAGCTTGGTGGGACAGTACACCGGGGAGCTGTTTTTT. It yields the protein CASSLVGQYTGELFF.

The CDR3 bases are TGTGCCACCCAGGGGGCGGGAACTAATGAAAAACTGTTTTTT. Its protein product is CATQGAGTNEKLFF. The chain recombines TRBV10-3 with TRBJ1-4; 8 nucleotides agree with TRBD1. Germline V CDR1 and CDR2: ENHRY, SYGVKD. The CDR3 has 14 amino acids. V lost 10 bases, J lost 1 base, and 5 bases stayed unmatched.

This clonotype occurred many times. The chain combines TRBV10-3 with TRBJ2-5, with TRBD2 identical over 13 bases. V lost 6 bases, J lost 4 bases, and 5 bases stayed unmatched. The CDR3 spans 15 residues. From germline, CDR1 is ENHRY and CDR2 SYGVKD. CDR3 residues: CAIRGLAGSGETQYF. In nucleotides, the CDR3 is TGTGCCATCAGGGGACTAGCGGGATCGGGAGAGACCCAGTACTTC.

This clonotype appeared many times. The rearrangement uses TRBV20-1 and TRBJ2-1, with a possible D match to TRBD1 (6 bases). V lost 3 bases, J lost 10 bases, and 10 bases lay in between. This CDR3 spans 11 amino acids. The germline CDR1 and CDR2 sequences are DFQATT and SNEGSKA (reference sequence). The CDR3: CSARQGTEQFF. CDR3 in DNA: TGCAGTGCTAGGCAGGGGACCGAGCAGTTCTTC.

This sequence joins TRBV27 and TRBJ2-1; D may be TRBD2 (6 bases). V gave up 6 bases and J gave up 7 bases, with 19 bases separating them. The germline V gene has CDR1 MNHEY and CDR2 SMNVEV (reference sequence). CDR3 size: 15 residues. The CDR3 loop reads CASRPRLEVYNEQFF. The DNA for the CDR3 is TGTGCCAGCAGGCCTAGACTAGAAGTCTATAATGAGCAGTTCTTC.

This clonotype has a count of ten or more. The rearrangement joins TRBV28 to TRBJ2-7; D uncertain. The germline gives CDR1 MDHEN, CDR2 SYDVKM. V lost 3 bases and J lost 2, with 11 bases in between. This CDR3 is built from 14 residues. This CDR3 is CASSFLDDAYEQYF. DNA for the CDR3: TGTGCCAGCAGTTTTCTTGACGACGCCTACGAGCAGTACTTC. The variable domain in full, with the rest retrieved from reference TRBV28 and TRBJ2-7, is DVKVTQSSRYLVKRTGEKVFLECVQDMDHENMFWYRQDPGLGLRLIYFSYDVKMKEKGDIPEGYSVSREKKERFSLILESASTNQTSMYLCASSFLDDAYEQYFGPGTRLTVT.

The rearrangement joins TRBV6-4 to TRBJ2-1; 8 bases agree with TRBD1. Germline loops: CDR1 MRHNA, CDR2 SNTAGT. The J segment lost 6 bases and the V segment lost 5 bases, leaving 9 bases of the junction unmatched. The CDR3 has 15 residues. The CDR3, as DNA: TGTGCCAGCAGTCACGGACAGGGCCCCTCCAATGAGCAGTTCTTC. Protein sequence: CASSHGQGPSNEQFF.

This clonotype has a handful of counts. The V and J genes are TRBV18 and TRBJ1-5; 7 bases map to TRBD1. The CDR3 has 16 residues. Trimming took 4 bases from V and 1 from J; bases not matched to a gene: 7. The germline gives CDR1 KGHSH, CDR2 LQKENI. CDR3 sequence reads: CASSLSGDSSNQPQHF. CDR3 coding DNA: TGTGCCAGCTCACTCTCCGGGGACAGCAGCAATCAGCCCCAGCATTTT.

This chain links TRBV4-1 with TRBJ1-5, with D unclear. The CDR3 length is 16 residues. Germline V gene lookup returns CDR1 MGHRA and CDR2 YSYEKL. V was clipped by 6 bases and J by 3 bases, with 18 bases between them. CDR3 bases: TGCGCCAGCAGTCGTATCTTAGGGCCTTCCAATCAGCCCCAGCATTTT. It translates to CASSRILGPSNQPQHF.

The chain employs TRBV6-5 and TRBJ1-1; no clear D gene. Germline V lookup: CDR1 MNHEY, CDR2 SVGAGI. The length of the CDR3 is 13 residues. V was shortened by 0 bases and J by 6 bases, with 8 bases between the two germline ends. CDR3 region: CASSYSPWAEAFF. CDR3 nucleotide sequence: TGTGCCAGCAGTTACTCCCCGTGGGCTGAAGCTTTCTTT.

This chain uses TRBV11-2 with TRBJ2-7, with 13 bases aligning to TRBD2. The CDR3 contains 15 residues. V lost 1 base, J lost 5 bases, and 2 bases stayed unmatched. In germline, CDR1 is SGHAT, CDR2 FQNNGV. CDR3 sequence (DNA): TGTGCCAGCAGCTTAGTTGGACTAGCGGGAGACGAGCAGTACTTC. Its translation is CASSLVGLAGDEQYF.

In its sample, this clonotype was seen many times. The chain carries TRBV5-1 and TRBJ1-4, with D tentatively TRBD1 (6 bases). The CDR3 runs 16 residues. V was shortened by 3 bases and J by 0 bases, with 12 bases between the two germline ends. Per germline, CDR1 SGHRS and CDR2 YFSETQ. CDR3 bases: TGCGCCAGCAGCTCCAGACAGGTTGCAACTAATGAAAAACTGTTTTTT. It codes for CASSSRQVATNEKLFF.

About this clonotype: Being one base from a much bigger clone, this may be a read error. The CDR3 does not end in the conserved phenylalanine or tryptophan, so this is likely a read error. The chain has TRBV27 and TRBJ2-1, with 10 bases identical to TRBD2. The CDR3 is 17 amino acids. Trimming at V came to 5 bases and at J to 4 bases, leaving 11 bases not matched to a gene. Germline V gene lookup returns CDR1 MNHEY and CDR2 SMNVEV (reference sequence). Written as DNA, the CDR3 is TGTGCCAGCAGTGCCGTCCTAGCGGGAGAGGGGTACAATGAGCAGTTCTCC. This sequence encodes CASSAVLAGEGYNEQFS.

In this sample, this clonotype turned up many times. The V call is TRBV5-1, the J call TRBJ1-1, with 11 nucleotides matching TRBD1. CDR1 is SGHRS, CDR2 YFSETQ, per germline. The CDR3 runs to 14 residues. With 8 bases clipped from V and 4 bases from J, the junction kept 7 bases outside the gene matches. CDR3 DNA: TGCGCCAGTTGGGACAGGGGGATGGGCACTGAAGCTTTCTTT. As protein: CASWDRGMGTEAFF. The variable domain in full, with the rest retrieved from reference TRBV5-1 and TRBJ1-1, is KAGVTQTPRYLIKTRGQQVTLSCSPISGHRSVSWYQQTPGQGLQFLFEYFSETQRNKGNFPGRFSGRQFSNSRSEMNVSTLELGDSALYLCASWDRGMGTEAFFGQGTRLTVV.

At least ten counts were recorded for this clonotype. This sequence joins TRBV6-1 and TRBJ2-1, with a weak D call TRBD2 (5 bases). V shed 1 base and J shed 0 bases, with 7 bases lying between them. The germline V gene encodes CDR1 MNHNS and CDR2 SASEGT. The CDR3 is 15 residues long. In nucleotides, the CDR3 is TGTGCCAGCAGTGAAGTGAGCGGCTCCTACAATGAGCAGTTCTTC. Amino acids: CASSEVSGSYNEQFF.

This clonotype was found many times. The rearrangement joins TRBV29-1 to TRBJ1-6; no firm D call. V was clipped by 3 bases and J by 7 bases, with 13 bases between them. The CDR3 extends over 14 amino acids. In germline, CDR1 is SQVTM, CDR2 ANQGSEA. CDR3 sequence (DNA): TGCAGCGTTGACGACGGCGCCCTCAATTCACCCCTCCACTTT. The encoded protein is CSVDDGALNSPLHF.

This clonotype was counted a few times. V usage is TRBV6-5 and J usage is TRBJ2-7; no clear D. V shed 2 bases and J shed 9 bases, with 11 bases lying between them. Germline CDR1 and CDR2: MNHEY and SVGAGI. The CDR3 has 12 residues. CDR3: CASSYAPTGQYF. The CDR3 DNA follows: TGTGCCAGCAGTTACGCCCCCACGGGGCAGTACTTC.

This clonotype was recorded at least ten times. The genes are TRBV5-1 and TRBJ2-1, with TRBD1 matching 9 bases. The CDR3 extends over 15 amino acids. V shed 4 bases, J shed 4 bases, and the junction held 6 bases outside the gene matches. The germline CDR1 and CDR2 sequences are SGHRS and YFSETQ. The CDR3 DNA follows: TGCGCCAGCAGCAGGGGACAGGGTAATTACAATGAGCAGTTCTTC. It is translated as CASSRGQGNYNEQFF.

The table lists this clonotype with many counts. The chain is built from TRBV6-1 and TRBJ2-2, with TRBD1 identical over 10 bases. Germline lookup yields CDR1 MNHNS and CDR2 SASEGT. The J segment lost 3 bases and the V segment lost 5 bases, leaving 6 bases of the junction unmatched. This CDR3 has 16 residues. The CDR3 sequence: CASSPGGQGDTGELFF. In DNA form, the CDR3 reads TGTGCCAGCAGTCCGGGCGGACAGGGGGACACCGGGGAGCTGTTTTTT.

At least ten counts were recorded for this clonotype. The chain combines TRBV12-5 with TRBJ2-2, with D possibly TRBD1 on 6 matching bases. The V gene lost 4 bases and the J gene lost 2 bases, with 29 bases spanning the gap. Germline assignment: CDR1 LGHNT and CDR2 FRNRAP. The CDR3 has 21 residues. The CDR3 bases are TGTGCTAGTGGTTCCTCCCCACGACCTCAGGGACACGTACACAACACCGGGGAGCTGTTTTTT. Its translation: CASGSSPRPQGHVHNTGELFF.